The subject of this entry is one TCR beta chain. Participants' reported clinical history set cohort assignment. Libraries were prepared by immunoSEQ multiplex PCR; TCRdb keeps only in-frame clonotypes and omits some of them. The top ten hold around 9% of the sample, which has 310,000 or so clones, approximately 90% seen once. Trimming removed 4 bases from V and 11 bases from J, with 18 bases in between. The CDR3 runs to 14 residues. Looked up from germline, CDR1 is LGHNA and CDR2 is YSLEER. The source of the sample is a study of blood T cell repertoires in COVID-19. The TCR was taken from a woman in her late teens or twenties who had recovered from COVID-19. Sequences were obtained from PBMCs or T cells enriched from blood (not recorded which). This chain connects TRBV4-3 to TRBJ1-3, with a tentative D call TRBD1 (5 bases). In nucleotides, the CDR3 is TGCGCCAGCAGCCCCTCAGCCCCTGAAGGGGCCATATATTTT. It translates to CASSPSAPEGAIYF.